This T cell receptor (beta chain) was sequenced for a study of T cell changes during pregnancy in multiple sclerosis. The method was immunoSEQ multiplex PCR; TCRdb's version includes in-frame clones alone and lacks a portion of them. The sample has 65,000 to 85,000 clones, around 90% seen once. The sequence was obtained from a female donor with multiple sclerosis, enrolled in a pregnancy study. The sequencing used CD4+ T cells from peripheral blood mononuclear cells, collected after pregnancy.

The DNA of the CDR3 is TGTGCCAGCAGTGAGATCCGGAGTGAGAATCAGCCCCAGCATTTT. The encoded protein is CASSEIRSENQPQHF. The rearrangement links TRBV6-1 to TRBJ1-5; D gene ambiguous. Germline-derived CDR1 and CDR2 are MNHNS and SASEGT. The V end was cut by 3 bases, the J end by 4 bases, with 13 bases between. This CDR3 has 15 amino acids.